These T cell receptor beta chains were read from a single sample in a study of blood T cell repertoires in COVID-19. Here immunoSEQ multiplex PCR was the method, and the copy in TCRdb shows in-frame clones only, minus some. Of more than 85,000 clones in the sample, about four fifths are singletons; the top ten hold approximately 16%. Input material: peripheral blood. These receptors all come from a woman in her sixties with acute or convalescent COVID-19. Each CDR3 is given with its conserved first and last residue. Each record gives: D gene, clone size, V gene, J gene, CDR3 protein, CDR3 DNA. A D gene is named only where the DNA matches it firmly. Only part of the rows carry a size: once, few, many, or a class if the clone is expanded.

TRBD1	-	TRBV3-1/TRBV3-2	TRBJ1-2	CASSFTGASGYTF	TGTGCCAGCAGCTTCACAGGGGCCAGTGGCTACACCTTC
TRBD1	-	TRBV5-1	TRBJ2-7	CASSPGQYGEQYF	TGCGCCAGCAGCCCGGGACAGTACGGAGAGCAGTACTTC
-	-	TRBV19	TRBJ1-6	CASSPTQVSYNSPLHF	TGTGCCAGTAGCCCGACACAGGTTTCCTATAATTCACCCCTCCACTTT
-	once	TRBV7-2	TRBJ2-7	CASSPFLEQYF	TGTGCCAGCAGCCCCTTTCTCGAGCAGTACTTC
-	-	TRBV21-1	TRBJ1-1	CASSRVTGPEAFF	TGTGCCAGCAGCAGGGTTACAGGGCCTGAAGCTTTCTTT
TRBD1	once	TRBV29-1	TRBJ1-1	CSAGTVNTEAFF	TGCAGCGCGGGGACAGTGAACACTGAAGCTTTCTTT
TRBD1	-	TRBV3-1/TRBV3-2	TRBJ2-2	CASSQDPGGRSGELFF	TGTGCCAGCAGCCAAGATCCAGGGGGTCGTTCCGGGGAGCTGTTTTTT
TRBD1	-	TRBV7-3	TRBJ1-6	CASSSLGQGGNSPLHF	TGTGCCAGCAGCTCCCTAGGACAGGGTGGCAATTCACCCCTCCACTTT
TRBD2	-	TRBV7-7	TRBJ2-5	CASSPASGGAEETQYF	TGTGCTAGCAGCCCTGCCAGCGGGGGGGCCGAAGAGACCCAGTACTTC
-	-	TRBV6-5	TRBJ2-7	CASRPDNSYEQYF	TGTGCCAGCAGACCGGACAACTCCTACGAGCAGTACTTC
TRBD1	-	TRBV5-1	TRBJ2-7	CASSRGTGQGVGEQYF	TGCGCCAGCAGCAGGGGCACCGGACAGGGAGTGGGCGAGCAGTACTTC
TRBD2	few	TRBV6-5	TRBJ2-5	CASSRGVKETQYF	TGTGCCAGCAGTCGGGGGGTAAAAGAGACCCAGTACTTC
-	-	TRBV20-1	TRBJ1-1	CSASKRENAGSEAFF	TGCAGTGCTAGTAAAAGGGAGAACGCGGGCTCTGAAGCTTTCTTT
-	-	TRBV6-6	TRBJ2-7	CASSTTDEQYF	TGTGCCAGCAGTACCACAGACGAGCAGTACTTC
-	-	TRBV29-1	TRBJ2-3	CSVDPSSTDTQYF	TGCAGCGTTGATCCGAGCAGCACAGATACGCAGTATTTT
-	-	TRBV21-1	TRBJ1-2	CASSKGQVDEGYGYTF	TGTGCCAGCAGCAAGGGACAGGTGGATGAGGGGTATGGCTACACCTTC
-	-	TRBV12-3/TRBV12-4	TRBJ1-5	CASSLARGPQHF	TGTGCCAGCAGTTTAGCCCGAGGGCCCCAGCATTTT
-	once	TRBV24-1	TRBJ2-5	CATSDPGLPTQYF	TGTGCCACCAGTGACCCGGGACTCCCGACCCAGTACTTC
TRBD1	-	TRBV10-3	TRBJ1-5	CATKGTGNQPQHF	TGTGCCACCAAGGGGACAGGGAATCAGCCCCAGCATTTT
-	once	TRBV19	TRBJ2-3	CASSIAGTRTDTQYF	TGTGCCAGTAGTATAGCGGGGACTCGCACAGATACGCAGTATTTT
TRBD1	-	TRBV7-9	TRBJ2-7	CATGTVTYEQYF	TGTGCCACGGGGACAGTAACCTACGAGCAGTACTTC
TRBD1	-	TRBV20-1	TRBJ2-7	CSASGGHRGRYEQYF	TGCAGTGCTAGTGGGGGGCACAGGGGGCGGTACGAGCAGTACTTC
-	-	TRBV6-5	TRBJ1-1	CASSYFSGVAFF	TGTGCCAGCAGTTACTTTTCCGGGGTGGCTTTCTTT
-	-	TRBV4-3	TRBJ1-2	CASSQDPTGNYGYTF	TGCGCCAGCAGCCAAGATCCCACAGGAAACTATGGCTACACCTTC
TRBD2	-	TRBV5-4	TRBJ2-7	CASSLRGGLYEQYF	TGTGCCAGCAGCCTTCGGGGGGGCCTTTACGAGCAGTACTTC
-	-	TRBV15	TRBJ1-4	CATSRDPVTGTNEKLFF	TGTGCCACCAGCAGAGACCCGGTCACAGGGACTAATGAAAAACTGTTTTTT
-	-	TRBV3-1/TRBV3-2	TRBJ1-2	CASSQDLFVAFNYGYTF	TGTGCCAGCAGCCAAGATCTGTTTGTGGCCTTTAACTATGGCTACACCTTC
TRBD1	once	TRBV7-2	TRBJ2-3	CASSPLWTGTDTQYF	TGTGCCAGCAGCCCACTGTGGACAGGGACAGATACGCAGTATTTT
-	-	TRBV6-2/TRBV6-3	TRBJ1-1	CASSQGAEAFF	TGTGCCAGCAGCCAGGGAGCTGAAGCTTTCTTT
-	few	TRBV9	TRBJ2-7	CASSVEWRGDEQYF	TGTGCCAGCAGCGTAGAATGGAGGGGCGACGAGCAGTACTTC
-	-	TRBV11-1	TRBJ2-3	CASSLGPDSLDTQYF	TGTGCCAGCAGCCTCGGCCCGGACAGCTTAGATACGCAGTATTTT
-	-	TRBV7-9	TRBJ1-2	CASSLWVRGEYGYTF	TGTGCCAGCAGCTTATGGGTCAGGGGAGAATATGGCTACACCTTC
-	-	TRBV28	TRBJ1-5	CASSLGVPRGNQPQHF	TGTGCCAGCAGTTTGGGAGTCCCGCGGGGCAATCAGCCCCAGCATTTT